Here is one T cell receptor beta chain with its context. Its antigen is currently not known. No much larger clonotype is one base removed from it; base qualities were not supplied. This record belongs to a study of T-cell memory formation after mild COVID-19 (dated by TCRdb to the early 2020s). Regarding the research as a whole: TCR sequence clusters from the two donors were found to be largely donor specific. The cohort comprised two young, previously healthy adult volunteers, one female and one male. Longitudinal TCRalpha and TCRbeta repertoire sequencing tracked T-cell clones expanding and contracting after mild COVID-19 in two donors. The paper's findings and limits, for the study overall: Some responding clones were detected in pre-infection memory, suggesting pre-existing cross-reactive memory T cells joined the SARS-CoV-2 response. Contracting CD4+ clones turned up mainly in the CM and EM memory subsets, whereas EMRA was where CD8+ clones were enriched. Only a couple of mild cases were covered in the study, and larger cohorts including severe cases with pre-infection samples were considered necessary. Clones contracting from day 15 to 85 had balanced CD4/CD8 phenotypes, while a second wave expanding from day 15 to 37 was biased towards CD4+. SARS-CoV-2 specificity of the second-wave clones peaking on day 37 was not confirmed.

Ends trimmed: V by 5 bases, J by 7 bases; bases unmatched to a gene: 10. Including cysteine and phenylalanine, the CDR3 has 13 amino acids. The only DNA kept is the CDR3, 39 bases in frame from the first base. CDR1 is given as DFQATT and CDR2 as SNEGSKA, both from the germline V gene (reference sequence). TCRdb records Illumina NovaSeq 6000 as the sequencer. cDNA libraries for TCRalpha and TCRbeta were prepared by 5'RACE using constant-segment primers, with sample barcodes and unique molecular identifiers added. RNA was extracted from every sample with Trizol reagent. Library amplification was performed in two PCR steps, and a second sample barcode and Illumina TruSeq adapters were introduced in the second step. Sequencing of libraries was performed on an Illumina NovaSeq with 2 x 150 bp paired-end reads. The source study handled its data this way. The reads were demultiplexed and collapsed into UMI-guided consensus sequences using migec v1.2.7. Using mixcr v2.1.11, UMI consensuses were aligned to TRA and TRB V and J templates and then assembled into clonotypes. Expanded or contracted clonotypes were those called significant by both edgeR and NoisET, with noise models trained on biological replicates. For edgeR calls, the thresholds were a false discovery rate-adjusted p below 0.01 and a log2 fold-change of 1. As an exploratory analysis of dynamics, max-normalized trajectories of the 1000 most abundant clonotypes were examined with PCA combined with hierarchical clustering. The CD4 or CD8 phenotype of responding clones was assigned using the separately sequenced CD4+ and CD8+ repertoires. In-frame beta chains were kept once TCRdb had trimmed the public reads at Q25 with fastp and called clones with MiXCR. Rows matching on CDR3 protein sequence are summarized as one entry with the most common DNA and genes. What appears here as the V and J calls and clone size reflects TCRdb's work, not the paper's. In all, the sample holds about 200,000 distinct CDR3 sequences, and about 9.2% of those were seen once. Clones ranked in the top ten supply around 3.4% of the sample.

PBMCs were isolated by Ficoll-Paque density gradient centrifugation. Sequenced input: PBMCs or a T cell subset sorted from them (not recorded which). This receptor chain uses TRBV20-1 and TRBJ1-1, and TRBD1 aligns with 7 junction nucleotides. This TCR was sampled from a man younger than 35 who had mild COVID-19 (a few samples of this study predate the infection). The sample titles of this study are shuffled in the database, so cell type and time point are left out; the donor was told from shared clones. The DNA is as follows: TGCAGTGCTCTGGACAGGCGTTCTATTGAAGCTTTCTTT. The translation is CSALDRRSIEAFF.